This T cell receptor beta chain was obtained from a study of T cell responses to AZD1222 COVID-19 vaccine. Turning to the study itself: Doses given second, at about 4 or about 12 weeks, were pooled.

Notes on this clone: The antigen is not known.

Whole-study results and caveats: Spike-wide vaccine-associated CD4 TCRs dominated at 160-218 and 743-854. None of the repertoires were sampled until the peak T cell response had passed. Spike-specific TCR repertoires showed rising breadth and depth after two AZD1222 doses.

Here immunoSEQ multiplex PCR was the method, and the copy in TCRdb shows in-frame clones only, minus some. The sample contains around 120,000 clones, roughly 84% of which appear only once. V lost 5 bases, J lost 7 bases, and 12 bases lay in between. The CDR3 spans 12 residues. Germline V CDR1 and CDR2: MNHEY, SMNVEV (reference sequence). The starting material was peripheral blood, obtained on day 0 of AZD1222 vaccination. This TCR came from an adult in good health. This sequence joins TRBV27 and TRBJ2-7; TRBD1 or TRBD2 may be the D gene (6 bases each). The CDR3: CASSIGGREQYF. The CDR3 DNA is TGTGCCAGCAGTATCGGGGGCCGAGAGCAGTACTTC.